The 23 T cell receptor beta chains below were found in one sample sequenced in a study of T cells after yellow fever vaccination. TCRdb re-called the 5' RACE reads with MiXCR, one entry per CDR3 protein. The profile shows a few hundred thousand distinct CDR3 sequences, 10% to 15% of them singletons. Sequences were derived from CD4+ T cells sorted from PBMCs, sampled 45 days after the yellow fever booster vaccination. These receptors originate from a man under 40 who received the YFV17D yellow fever vaccine.

A few counts support this clonotype. The V and J genes are TRBV5-1 and TRBJ2-2; tentatively, D is TRBD2 (5 bases). CDR1 SGHRS and CDR2 YFSETQ come from the germline V gene. V lost 0 bases and J lost 0, with 12 bases in between. This CDR3 contains 17 residues. CDR3 coding DNA: TGCGCCAGCAGCTTGGAAGGAGGACGGTCGAACACCGGGGAGCTGTTTTTT. This codes for CASSLEGGRSNTGELFF.

The V gene is TRBV20-1, the J gene TRBJ2-3, with unresolved D. This CDR3 comprises 10 residues. CDR1 DFQATT and CDR2 SNEGSKA come from the germline V gene (reference sequence). Trimming removed 6 bases from V and 6 bases from J, with 7 bases in between. CDR3 loop: CSAFLDTQYF. For the CDR3, the DNA is TGCAGTGCCTTTTTGGATACGCAGTATTTT.

The V gene is TRBV6-1, the J gene TRBJ2-2, with D possibly matching TRBD1 (5 bases). The CDR3 contains 14 residues. Germline V gives CDR1 MNHNS, CDR2 SASEGT. Trimming removed 6 bases at V and 6 bases at J, with 14 bases between. CDR3 sequence reads: CASSTPGRAGELFF. In DNA, the CDR3 is TGTGCCAGCAGCACTCCCGGCAGGGCCGGGGAGCTGTTTTTT.

The sample holds a few counts of this clonotype. The rearrangement links TRBV20-1 to TRBJ2-1, with TRBD2 identical over 13 bases. From germline, CDR1 is DFQATT and CDR2 SNEGSKA (reference sequence). The CDR3 loop spans 15 amino acids. Germline trimming cut 6 bases from V and 3 bases from J; bases unmatched to any gene: 5. CDR3 coding DNA: TGCAGTGCGAGGGGGACTAGCGGGAACTACAATGAGCAGTTCTTC. Protein: CSARGTSGNYNEQFF.

This clonotype was picked up a small number of times. CDR3 DNA: TGTGCCATTCAGACCCTACAGGGGAACCAAGAGACCCAGTACTTC. It encodes CAIQTLQGNQETQYF. V gene TRBV6-1 combines with J gene TRBJ2-5; TRBD1 matches at 7 bases. The length of the CDR3 is 15 residues. CDR1 is MNHNS and CDR2 is SASEGT in the germline V gene. V lost 10 bases, J lost 0 bases, and 11 bases stayed unmatched.

This clonotype has ten or more counts. The V and J genes are TRBV7-2 and TRBJ2-1; possibly TRBD1 for D (6 bases). The CDR3 loop spans 15 amino acids. Germline lookup yields CDR1 SGHTA and CDR2 FQGNSA. V shed 2 bases and J shed 0 bases, with 8 bases lying between them. For the CDR3, the DNA is TGTGCCAGCAGCTTATCAGGGGCCTCCTACAATGAGCAGTTCTTC. Its translation: CASSLSGASYNEQFF.

This clonotype was found a few times. The V and J genes are TRBV12-3 or TRBV12-4 and TRBJ2-3, with 8 positions matching TRBD2. The V gene end was trimmed by 5 bases and the J gene end by 10 bases; junction bases not matched to a gene: 8. There are 13 residues in the CDR3. As DNA, the CDR3 is TGTGCCAGCAGTGTCGGGAGGGCTTACGCGCAGTATTTT. This translates into CASSVGRAYAQYF.

The genes are TRBV28 and TRBJ1-5; no definite D call. V dropped 1 base and J dropped 3 bases, with 7 bases sitting between them. CDR1 and CDR2 from the germline V gene are MDHEN and SYDVKM. This CDR3 contains 14 residues. CDR3 protein: CASSLYEVNQPQHF. The DNA of the CDR3 is TGTGCCAGCAGTTTATATGAGGTCAATCAGCCCCAGCATTTT.

The table lists this clonotype with many counts. The chain has TRBV10-3 and TRBJ2-3; possibly TRBD1 or TRBD2 for D (6 bases each). Germline lookup yields CDR1 ENHRY and CDR2 SYGVKD. The V end lost 4 bases, the J end lost 0 bases, and 17 bases lay between the germline ends. The CDR3 is 17 amino acids. CDR3 sequence: CAISGLGAGSSTDTQYF. Written as DNA, the CDR3 is TGTGCCATCAGTGGCTTGGGGGCGGGATCAAGCACAGATACGCAGTATTTT.

The V and J genes are TRBV12-3 or TRBV12-4 and TRBJ1-2; no reliable D call. CDR3 length: 11 amino acids. V lost 7 bases and J lost 2, with 5 bases in between. CDR3 in DNA: TGTGCCAGCAAGTGGAACTATGGCTACACCTTC. Protein sequence: CASKWNYGYTF.

This clonotype was picked up a small number of times. This chain joins TRBV12-3 or TRBV12-4 and TRBJ1-2; D remains unclear. The CDR3 length is 13 residues. The V end lost 6 bases, the J end lost 2 bases, and 10 bases lay between the germline ends. The CDR3 coding sequence is TGTGCCAGCAGCCCTCGTATGAACTATGGCTACACCTTC. Encoded protein: CASSPRMNYGYTF.

In this sample, this clonotype turned up a few times. J is TRBJ2-2 and V is TRBV5-6, with D possibly called TRBD1 or TRBD2 (6 bases each). The CDR3 totals 16 residues. V shed 1 base and J shed 6 bases, with 16 bases lying between them. Germline V gene data show CDR1 as SGHDT and CDR2 as YYEEEE. CDR3 sequence reads: CASSLSPGAQSGELFF. CDR3 DNA: TGTGCCAGCAGCTTGTCTCCGGGGGCGCAGTCCGGGGAGCTGTTTTTT.

J is TRBJ2-5 and V is TRBV27; TRBD1 agrees at 10 bases. The V gene's germline CDR1 is MNHEY and CDR2 SMNVEV (reference sequence). The CDR3 runs 17 residues. V was clipped by 1 base and J by 5 bases; unmatched bases: 10. CDR3 in DNA: TGTGCCAGCAGTTTATTACAGACAGGGGGCTATCGGGAGACCCAGTACTTC. Encoded protein: CASSLLQTGGYRETQYF.

The table lists this clonotype with a few counts. The J gene is TRBJ1-6, the V gene TRBV6-1, with TRBD1 identical over 7 bases. The junction had 15 bases not matched to a gene; V was cut back by 6 bases and J by 7 bases. Germline lookup yields CDR1 MNHNS and CDR2 SASEGT. This CDR3 comprises 17 residues. The CDR3 here is CASRFSRDSLNNSPLHF. CDR3 sequence (DNA): TGTGCCAGCAGGTTTTCCCGGGACAGTTTGAACAATTCACCCCTCCACTTT.

In this sample, this clonotype turned up a few times. The chain recombines TRBV27 with TRBJ2-7; D possibly uses TRBD1 or TRBD2 (5 bases each). Looked up from germline, CDR1 is MNHEY and CDR2 is SMNVEV (reference sequence). Deletions cut 6 bases from V and 0 bases from J, with 12 bases between. The CDR3 totals 14 residues. The CDR3 protein is CASSPGRHSYEQYF. The CDR3, as DNA: TGTGCCAGCAGCCCGGGACGGCACTCCTACGAGCAGTACTTC.

CDR3 nucleotides: TGCGCCAGCAGCTACGACAGGGTGTCCCAGCCCCAGCATTTT. Amino acids: CASSYDRVSQPQHF. The chain joins TRBV5-1 to TRBJ1-5; 7 bases map to TRBD1. This CDR3 has 14 residues. In germline, CDR1 is SGHRS, CDR2 YFSETQ. The V and J ends lost 3 bases and 7 bases, in that order; junction bases with no gene match: 7.

This clonotype was detected a few times. This chain joins TRBV7-9 and TRBJ1-1; the D is unclear. V was clipped by 3 bases and J by 3 bases, with 11 bases between them. Germline-derived CDR1 and CDR2 are SEHNR and FQNEAQ (reference sequence). The CDR3 contains 14 residues. Here the CDR3 reads CASSFLFTDTEAFF. The CDR3 nucleotides are TGTGCCAGCAGCTTCCTTTTTACGGACACTGAAGCTTTCTTT.

J is TRBJ2-3 and V is TRBV24-1, with 7 positions matching TRBD2. The CDR3 spans 15 residues. V was pared by 4 bases and J by 5 bases, with 8 bases of the junction left unmatched. The germline V gene encodes CDR1 KGHDR and CDR2 SFDVKD. The CDR3 DNA reads as TGTGCCACCAGTGACGCGAGCGGGACGGGAGATACGCAGTATTTT. Encoded protein: CATSDASGTGDTQYF.

A few counts support this clonotype. The CDR3 reads CSVGYRAQETQYF. DNA of the CDR3: TGCAGCGTTGGGTACAGAGCCCAAGAGACCCAGTACTTC. This rearrangement joins TRBV29-1 to TRBJ2-5; no reliable D call. Trimming took off 4 bases at V and 1 base at J, with 10 bases between the two ends. This CDR3 has 13 residues. CDR1 is SQVTM, CDR2 ANQGSEA, per germline.

This clonotype has more than one count but fewer than ten. This chain uses TRBV7-2 with TRBJ2-7, with a tentative D call TRBD1 (7 bases). Germline assignment: CDR1 SGHTA and CDR2 FQGNSA. V shed 6 bases and J shed 3 bases, with 18 bases lying between them. The CDR3 extends over 15 amino acids. The CDR3 sequence is CASRTRGDRNYEQYF. Written as DNA, the CDR3 is TGTGCCAGCAGGACGAGGGGGGACAGAAACTACGAGCAGTACTTC.

This clonotype was detected only a few times. The chain combines TRBV20-1 with TRBJ2-7; 9 bases map to TRBD1. Per germline, CDR1 DFQATT and CDR2 SNEGSKA (reference sequence). The junction had 6 bases not matched to a gene; V was cut back by 3 bases and J by 3 bases. The CDR3 is 14 amino acids. CDR3 protein: CSARSTGGYYEQYF. As DNA, the CDR3 is TGCAGTGCTAGGTCGACAGGGGGGTACTACGAGCAGTACTTC.

This clonotype was seen a few times. CDR3 sequence: CAISALAESSYEQYF. In DNA, the CDR3 is TGTGCCATCAGTGCACTAGCGGAAAGCTCCTACGAGCAGTACTTC. The genes are TRBV10-3 and TRBJ2-7; 8 bases match TRBD2. The CDR3 runs 15 residues. CDR1 is ENHRY and CDR2 is SYGVKD in the germline V gene. Trimming at V came to 4 bases and at J to 0 bases, leaving 5 bases not matched to a gene.

The chain employs TRBV5-4 and TRBJ1-2; 12 nucleotides match TRBD1. The CDR3 loop spans 13 amino acids. Germline V gene sequence: CDR1 SGHNT, CDR2 YYREEE (reference sequence). Trimming removed 4 bases from V and 8 bases from J; junction bases left unmatched: 3. In nucleotides, the CDR3 is TGTGCCAGCAGCCGCGGGACAGGGGGCGGCTACACCTTC. Protein sequence: CASSRGTGGGYTF.